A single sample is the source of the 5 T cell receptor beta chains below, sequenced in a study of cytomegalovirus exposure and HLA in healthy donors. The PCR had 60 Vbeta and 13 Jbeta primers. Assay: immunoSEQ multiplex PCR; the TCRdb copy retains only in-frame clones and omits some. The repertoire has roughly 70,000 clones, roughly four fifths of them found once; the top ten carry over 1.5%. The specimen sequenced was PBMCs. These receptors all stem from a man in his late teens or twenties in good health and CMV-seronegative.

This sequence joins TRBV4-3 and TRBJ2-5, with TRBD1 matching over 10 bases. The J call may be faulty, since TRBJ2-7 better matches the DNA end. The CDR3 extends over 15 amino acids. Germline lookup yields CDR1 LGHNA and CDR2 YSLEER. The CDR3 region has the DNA TGCGCCAGCAGCCAGAGGACAGGGGGGCTTTACGAGCAGTACTTC. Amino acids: CASSQRTGGLYEQYF.

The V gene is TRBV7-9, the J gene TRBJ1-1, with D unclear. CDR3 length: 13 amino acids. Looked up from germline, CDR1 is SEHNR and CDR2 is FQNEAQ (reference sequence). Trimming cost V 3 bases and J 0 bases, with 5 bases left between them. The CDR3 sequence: CASSFLMNTEAFF. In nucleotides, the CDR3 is TGTGCCAGCAGCTTTCTAATGAACACTGAAGCTTTCTTT. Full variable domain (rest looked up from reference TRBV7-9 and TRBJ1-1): DTGVSQNPRHKITKRGQNVTFRCDPISEHNRLYWYRQTLGQGPEFLTYFQNEAQLEKSRLLSDRFSAERPKGSFSTLEIQRTEQGDSAMYLCASSFLMNTEAFFGQGTRLTVV.

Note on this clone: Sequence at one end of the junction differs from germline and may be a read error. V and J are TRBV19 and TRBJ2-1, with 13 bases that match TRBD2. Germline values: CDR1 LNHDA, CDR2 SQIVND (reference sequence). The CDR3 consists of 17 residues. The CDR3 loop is CVSSTVTSGRAYNEQFF. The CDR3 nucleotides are TGTGTCAGTAGTACCGTAACTAGCGGGAGGGCCTACAATGAGCAGTTCTTC.

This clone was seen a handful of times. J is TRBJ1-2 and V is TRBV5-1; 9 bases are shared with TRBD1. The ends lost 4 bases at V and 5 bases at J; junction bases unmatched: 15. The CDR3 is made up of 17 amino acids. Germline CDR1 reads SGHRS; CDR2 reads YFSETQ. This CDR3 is CASSLAFPGQGWYGYTF. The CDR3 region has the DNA TGCGCCAGCAGCCTAGCATTTCCGGGACAGGGATGGTATGGCTACACCTTC.

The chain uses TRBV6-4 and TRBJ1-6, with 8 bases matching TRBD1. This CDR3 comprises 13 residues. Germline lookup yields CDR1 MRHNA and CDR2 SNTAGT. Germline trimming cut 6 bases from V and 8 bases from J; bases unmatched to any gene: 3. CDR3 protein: CASRDRGDSPLHF. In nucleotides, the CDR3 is TGTGCCAGCAGAGACAGGGGTGATTCACCCCTCCACTTT.